This T cell receptor beta chain is from a study of cytomegalovirus exposure and HLA in healthy donors. Comments on this clone: Its target is unknown.

Both 60 Vbeta primers and 13 Jbeta primers went into the PCR. Measured with immunoSEQ multiplex PCR; TCRdb has only the in-frame clones, and not every one. The sample lists 85,000 to 120,000 clones, 75% to 85% occurring once. Study findings and constraints: Sequencing artifact likely explains a cluster of highly shared sequence variants.

Sequencing was performed on PBMCs. The TCR sequence derives from a man aged 50 to 59 in good health and CMV-seronegative.

The CDR3 nucleotides are TGTGCCAGCAGTCGACAGGGGGCCGTCGGTAATTCACCCCTCCACTTT. It is translated as CASSRQGAVGNSPLHF. V gene TRBV2 combines with J gene TRBJ1-6; 10 bases match TRBD1. V gave up 5 bases and J gave up 6 bases; unmatched junction bases: 7. Germline-derived CDR1 and CDR2 are SNHLY and FYNNEI. The CDR3 covers 16 residues.